This entry features one T cell receptor (beta chain) sequence. This sample was included in a study of shared clonotypes between healthy human individuals. CDR3 length equals 17 residues. V dropped 7 bases and J dropped 3; count of bases not matched to a gene: 11. The germline gives CDR1 LNHDA, CDR2 SQIVND (reference sequence). Replicate PCRs were loaded with around 0.3 ug DNA from unsorted PBMC, 30,000 or so T cell genomes. Measured with immunoSEQ multiplex PCR; TCRdb has only the in-frame clones, and not every one. The sample has about 490,000 clones; around three quarters are singletons. Donors were healthy HIV-negative adults without recent acute infections or vaccinations.

The gene calls are TRBV19 and TRBJ2-3, with TRBD2 matching 12 bases. Sequencing input: PBMCs. The TCR was taken from a woman in her forties in good health. Some clones in this sample may be carry-over from other donors' samples. CDR3 region: CASMDRTSGKSTDTQYF. In nucleotides, the CDR3 is TGTGCCAGTATGGACCGGACTAGCGGGAAGAGTACAGATACGCAGTATTTT.